Described below is a single T cell receptor (beta chain) sequence and its context. The antigen is undetermined. This entry is derived from a study of cytomegalovirus exposure and HLA in healthy donors. In the PCR, 60 Vbeta and 13 Jbeta primers were used. Clones were read by immunoSEQ multiplex PCR, and TCRdb kept only the in-frame ones, dropping some. The sample carries more than 60,000 clones, approximately 74% recorded once. This CDR3 contains 16 residues. Losses at the gene ends were 0 bases for V and 0 bases for J; bases not matched to a gene: 5. Germline CDR1 reads SGDLS; CDR2 reads YYNGEE. General observations from the study: Highly shared variants forming one cluster were likely a sequencing artifact.

The clonotype was recovered from a man between 35 and 55 years old in good health and CMV-seropositive. The sequenced sample was PBMCs. V and J are TRBV9 and TRBJ1-1; 7 positions agree with TRBD1. CDR3 in DNA: TGTGCCAGCAGCGTAGGGGACAGTCAATTGAACACTGAAGCTTTCTTT. Translated, it gives CASSVGDSQLNTEAFF.